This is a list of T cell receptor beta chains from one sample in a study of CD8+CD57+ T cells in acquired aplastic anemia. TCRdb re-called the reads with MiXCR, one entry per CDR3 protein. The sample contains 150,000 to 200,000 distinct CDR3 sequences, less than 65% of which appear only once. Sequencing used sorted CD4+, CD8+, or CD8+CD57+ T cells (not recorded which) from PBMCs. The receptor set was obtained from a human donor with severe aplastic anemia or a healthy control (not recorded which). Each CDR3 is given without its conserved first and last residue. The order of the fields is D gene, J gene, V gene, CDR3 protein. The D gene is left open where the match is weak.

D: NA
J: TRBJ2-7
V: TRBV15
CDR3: ATNGAGAFYEQY

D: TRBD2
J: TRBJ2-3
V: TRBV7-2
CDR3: ASGAGTSVTDTQY

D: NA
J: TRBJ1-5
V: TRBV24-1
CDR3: ATSDPTSGTLNQPQH

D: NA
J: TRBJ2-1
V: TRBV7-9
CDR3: ALEAAYNEQF

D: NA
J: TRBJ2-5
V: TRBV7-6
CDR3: ASSRSAFVETQY

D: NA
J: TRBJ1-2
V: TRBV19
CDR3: ASSRGQNYGYT

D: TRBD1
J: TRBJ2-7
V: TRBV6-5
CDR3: ASRYRQGVWYEQY

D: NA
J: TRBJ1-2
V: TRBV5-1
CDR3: ASSLDGLSGYT

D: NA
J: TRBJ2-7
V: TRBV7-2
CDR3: ASSPAGRMYEQY

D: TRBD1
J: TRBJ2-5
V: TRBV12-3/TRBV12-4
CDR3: ASSDTTGIREETQY

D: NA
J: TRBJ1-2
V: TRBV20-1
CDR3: SASVGGADYGYT

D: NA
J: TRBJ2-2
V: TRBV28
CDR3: ASRFQATGELF

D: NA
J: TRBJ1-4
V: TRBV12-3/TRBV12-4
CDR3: ASSTTVTNEKLF

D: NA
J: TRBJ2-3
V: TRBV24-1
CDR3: ATSDSDAETTDTQY

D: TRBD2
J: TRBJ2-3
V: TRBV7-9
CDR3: ASSSRGLAGGPVGDTQY

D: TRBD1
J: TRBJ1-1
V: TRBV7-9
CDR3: ASSLVGTGGAF

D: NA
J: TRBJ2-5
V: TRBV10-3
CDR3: AISQTGEGETQY

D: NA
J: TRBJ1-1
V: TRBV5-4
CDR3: ASSPGRQPEAF

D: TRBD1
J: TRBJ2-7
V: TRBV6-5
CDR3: ARTGPYEQY

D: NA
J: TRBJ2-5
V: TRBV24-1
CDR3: ATSDPRCQETQY

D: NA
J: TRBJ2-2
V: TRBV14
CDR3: ASSLNAGGELF